This T cell receptor beta chain was identified during a study of T cells in Graves' hyperthyroidism and ophthalmopathy. Study findings and constraints: Ophthalmopathy got predicted by the model a median 6.5 months before its onset.

Note on this clonotype: Antigen: not known.

What was amplified from RNA transcripts were TCR beta CDR3 regions. TCR CDR3 regions were first amplified by RT-PCR with HTBI primers. TCRdb re-called the multiplex PCR reads with MiXCR, one entry per CDR3 protein. Of roughly 500,000 distinct CDR3 sequences listed, about 43% are singletons. This CDR3 contains 13 residues. CDR1 and CDR2 from the germline V gene are DFQATT and SNEGSKA (reference sequence). Trimming stripped 5 bases from V and 1 base from J, with 9 bases between. The receptor comes from an adult woman with Graves' disease, either hyperthyroidism or ophthalmopathy (not recorded which). The V and J genes are TRBV20-1 and TRBJ1-5, with D unclear. The sequenced material came from peripheral blood or thyroid tissue (not recorded which). This CDR3 is CSAVDGSNQPQHF. The CDR3 DNA reads TGCAGTGCTGTGGACGGAAGCAATCAGCCCCAGCATTTT.